A single sample gave rise to the 10 T cell receptor beta chains below, sequenced in a study of T cell responses to AZD1222 COVID-19 vaccine. Method: immunoSEQ multiplex PCR; TCRdb's copy keeps in-frame clones and lacks some. Among 90,000 or so clones listed, 70% to 90% were seen once. The input for sequencing was peripheral blood, taken on day 0 of AZD1222 vaccination. The receptors originated from an adult in good health.

The chain joins TRBV4-1 to TRBJ2-7; 7 bases agree with TRBD2. Germline assignment: CDR1 MGHRA and CDR2 YSYEKL. The length of the CDR3 is 17 residues. V was pared by 1 base and J by 4 bases, with 13 bases of the junction left unmatched. CDR3 loop: CASSQVVLGGSEYEQYF. The CDR3 DNA is TGCGCCAGCAGCCAAGTCGTTCTGGGCGGGAGTGAATACGAGCAGTACTTC.

The genes are TRBV30 and TRBJ1-4; no reliable D call. Germline CDR1 and CDR2: GTSNPN and SVGIG (reference sequence). V was shortened by 7 bases and J by 0 bases, with 6 bases between the two germline ends. The CDR3 is made up of 12 amino acids. The DNA for the CDR3 is TGTGCCTTCATTTCAACTAATGAAAAACTGTTTTTT. Encoded protein: CAFISTNEKLFF.

This rearrangement joins TRBV27 to TRBJ1-2; maybe TRBD1 (5 bases). Germline V gives CDR1 MNHEY, CDR2 SMNVEV (reference sequence). This CDR3 has 15 amino acids. Trimming pared 10 bases from V and 2 bases from J, leaving 20 bases between. CDR3 sequence reads: CATRAYMGGNYGYTF. CDR3 in DNA: TGTGCCACCCGTGCGTACATGGGGGGGAACTATGGCTACACCTTC.

The gene calls are TRBV9 and TRBJ1-6; 7 nucleotides line up with TRBD1. V was clipped by 0 bases and J by 10 bases; unmatched bases: 4. The germline V gene has CDR1 SGDLS and CDR2 YYNGEE. The CDR3 is made up of 14 amino acids. The CDR3 loop is CASSVETGRSPLHF. CDR3 DNA: TGTGCCAGCAGCGTAGAGACAGGGCGGTCACCCCTCCACTTT.

This chain uses TRBV6-5 with TRBJ2-1; D not certain. Trimming removed 10 bases from V and 5 bases from J, with 12 bases in between. Germline-derived CDR1 and CDR2 are MNHEY and SVGAGI. The CDR3 is made up of 12 amino acids. DNA for the CDR3: TGTGCCACCACACGTTGGGACAATGAGCAGTTCTTC. It yields the protein CATTRWDNEQFF.

This clone is a singleton in its sample. The rearrangement uses TRBV18 and TRBJ1-1; the D gene is possibly TRBD1 (5 bases). The CDR3 has 15 amino acids. Germline-derived CDR1 and CDR2 are KGHSH and LQKENI. Between the trimmed V and J ends, which lost 0 bases and 7 bases, there was a span of 15 bases. The CDR3 DNA sequence: TGTGCCAGCTCACCACCTTCACGGGACGGCAGTGAAGCTTTCTTT. Amino acids: CASSPPSRDGSEAFF. The whole variable domain, filled in from reference TRBV18 and TRBJ1-1, reads NAGVMQNPRHLVRRRGQEARLRCSPMKGHSHVYWYRQLPEEGLKFMVYLQKENIIDESGMPKERFSAEFPKEGPSILRIQQVVRGDSAAYFCASSPPSRDGSEAFFGQGTRLTVV.

CDR3 nucleotides: TGTGCCAGCAGCCAAGGGGGGAGCTCTGGAAACACCATATATTTT. Protein sequence: CASSQGGSSGNTIYF. This chain connects TRBV3-1 (or the pseudogene TRBV3-2) to TRBJ1-3; possible D gene TRBD1, 5 bases. Germline lookup yields CDR1 LGHDT and CDR2 YNNKEL (reference sequence). V was shortened by 1 base and J by 0 bases, with 7 bases between the two germline ends. CDR3 length: 15 residues.

This chain uses TRBV27 with TRBJ2-7; 11 bases are shared with TRBD1. CDR3 length equals 16 residues. Germline V lookup: CDR1 MNHEY, CDR2 SMNVEV (reference sequence). Trimming took 2 bases from V and 3 from J; bases not matched to a gene: 6. This CDR3 reads CASSLARTGGRYEQYF. CDR3 DNA sequence: TGTGCCAGCAGTTTAGCGCGGACAGGGGGCCGCTACGAGCAGTACTTC.

This chain links TRBV12-3 or TRBV12-4 with TRBJ1-1, with D tentatively TRBD1 (6 bases). The CDR3 covers 13 residues. Trimming left V 1 base short and J 5 bases short, with 8 bases between. The CDR3 coding sequence is TGTGCCAGCAGTTTAGGGGGGCGGACTGAAGCTTTCTTT. Translation gives CASSLGGRTEAFF.

Remarks on this clone: One end of the junction varies from germline; a read error may be responsible. The rearrangement links TRBV30 to TRBJ1-1, with D tentatively TRBD1 (6 bases). The CDR3 consists of 13 residues. The V gene's germline CDR1 is GTSNPN and CDR2 SVGIG (reference sequence). The CDR3 DNA reads TGTGCCCGGAGTAAACAGGGGAACACTGAAGCTTTCTTT. This gives the protein CARSKQGNTEAFF.